This is a list of T cell receptor beta chains from one sample in a study of spatial heterogeneity in lung cancer. Using its own MiXCR run on the 5' RACE reads, TCRdb lists one record per CDR3 protein. The sample lists 35,000 to 55,000 distinct CDR3 sequences; under 7.5% were seen once. The sample was PBMCs, taken at surgery. Receptors were obtained from a female donor with early-stage non-small cell lung cancer. CDR3s leave out the opening cysteine and the closing phenylalanine or tryptophan.

>TRBJ2-7|TRBV28
ASRSRAPTYEQY
>TRBJ2-5|TRBV11-2
ASSWGQQETQY
>TRBJ1-6|TRBV9
ASSVGTDRSSPLH
>TRBJ2-3|TRBV5-5
ASSPGGLAGTDTQY
>TRBJ1-1|TRBV6-5
ASSRGLHTEAF
>TRBJ1-1|TRBV6-6
ASSQDRFTEAF
>TRBJ1-4|TRBV18
ASSPRRGEGEKLF
>TRBJ2-3|TRBV5-1
ASSFTGGSTDTQY
>TRBJ1-5|TRBV20-1
SPQDDSTYQPQH
>TRBJ1-1|TRBV9
ASSVGGDYTEAF
>TRBJ1-1|TRBV4-1
ASSQVQGIVTEAF
>TRBJ1-5|TRBV5-1
ASSSGTGHQPQH
>TRBJ1-5|TRBV7-9
ASSPGTRDQPQH
>TRBJ2-3|TRBV11-2
ASSLIGDTQY
>TRBJ2-2|TRBV25-1
ASSKRTNTGELF
>TRBJ2-7|TRBV20-1
SASGQPGLAATYEQY
>TRBJ2-2|TRBV20-1
SARQIVSPGELF
>TRBJ2-2|TRBV5-1
ASSLAGTGVPGELF
>TRBJ1-2|TRBV29-1
SAGQGVPTGYT
>TRBJ2-5|TRBV7-9
ASSSVTSGVEETQY
>TRBJ1-1|TRBV5-6
ASSSGTLNTEAF
>TRBJ2-5|TRBV5-1
ASSSPSGAQETQY
>TRBJ2-5|TRBV9
ASSVTGERVETQY
>TRBJ1-3|TRBV5-1
ASSLASTSWNSGNTIY
>TRBJ1-1|TRBV12-3/TRBV12-4
ASRKGGLGTEAF
>TRBJ1-1|TRBV11-2
ASSLGGGGLNTEAF
>TRBJ2-7|TRBV12-3/TRBV12-4
ASRTSGGSYEQY
>TRBJ1-1|TRBV24-1
ATSGVYTEAF
>TRBJ2-5|TRBV10-1
ASSELAIGRWDLKTQY
>TRBJ1-2|TRBV28
ASSGQSYGYT
>TRBJ2-1|TRBV6-5
ASRELEGEQF
>TRBJ2-3|TRBV5-1
ASNNPAFPDTQY
>TRBJ2-3|TRBV28
ASRSPAPRGTDTQY
>TRBJ1-5|TRBV6-5
ASSYSVAGSSQPQH
>TRBJ2-2|TRBV12-3/TRBV12-4
ASSFLGLTGGGELF
>TRBJ1-1|TRBV6-1
ASSEGTEAF
>TRBJ1-4|TRBV27
ASSFQGAPNEKLF
>TRBJ1-2|TRBV20-1
SASKPQGADYGYT
>TRBJ1-2|TRBV30
AWSLGINYGYT
>TRBJ2-2|TRBV5-1
ASSFDTNTGELF
>TRBJ2-6|TRBV13
ASSQQGSGANVLT
>TRBJ1-2|TRBV5-1
ASRIQEAYGYT
>TRBJ2-3|TRBV9
ASSSRSVTDTQY
>TRBJ1-1|TRBV15
ATSRAGGTFTF
>TRBJ2-6|TRBV25-1
ASKHSGANVLT
>TRBJ2-7|TRBV27
ASKGQGIVYEQY
>TRBJ1-3|TRBV28
ASSLPGLHSGNTIY
>TRBJ1-4|TRBV4-3
ASSQGRGGGGAEKLF
>TRBJ1-1|TRBV11-2
ASSLDRGQKDTEAF
>TRBJ1-1|TRBV7-2
ASSQENWNTEAF
>TRBJ1-1|TRBV20-1
SARDGAGLNTEAF